Listed here are 32 T cell receptor beta chains from one sample, sequenced in a study of T cells expressing NK-cell markers. TCRdb reprocessed the 5' RACE reads and reports one entry per CDR3 protein, with no DNA. Its clone listing holds about 460,000 distinct CDR3 sequences. The source material was blood T cells: a sorted CD56 or NKG2C T cell subset, CD4+ or CD8+ T cells, or bulk PBMC T cells (not recorded which). Receptors were obtained from a woman aged 50 to 60 in good health.

The J gene is TRBJ2-2, the V gene TRBV5-5; TCRdb picks TRBD2, but there is no DNA to check that call. Germline CDR1 reads SGHKS; CDR2 reads YYEKEE (reference sequence). CDR3 length: 19 amino acids. The CDR3 reads CASSLKPGLAGVNTGELFF.

This chain joins TRBV11-3 and TRBJ2-1; TCRdb's D gene call, TRBD2, goes unchecked for lack of DNA. The CDR3 runs to 15 residues. CDR1 and CDR2 (germline): SGHNT, YENEEA. This chain's CDR3 is CASISRSSAGDEQFF.

The chain is built from TRBV12-3 or TRBV12-4 and TRBJ2-2; without DNA, the TCRdb call of TRBD2 cannot be checked. The CDR3 extends over 13 amino acids. This CDR3 is CASRTSGTGELFF.

The V call is TRBV9, the J call TRBJ2-1; TCRdb's assignment of TRBD1 cannot be checked, as there is no DNA. The CDR3 totals 15 residues. Germline V CDR1 and CDR2: SGDLS, YYNGEE. The CDR3 loop is CASSPTLSRYNEQFF.

This sequence joins TRBV28 and TRBJ2-4; the D call of TRBD2 rests on TCRdb alone, since no DNA is present to check it. The CDR3 totals 11 residues. Germline V gene sequence: CDR1 MDHEN, CDR2 SYDVKM. CDR3 sequence: CASNSQNIQYF.

The gene calls are TRBV5-1 and TRBJ2-3; TCRdb calls TRBD1, which cannot be checked without DNA. Germline values: CDR1 SGHRS, CDR2 YFSETQ. CDR3 length: 15 residues. The CDR3: CASSYGGNPGDTQYF.

The chain carries TRBV18 and TRBJ1-1. The germline V gene has CDR1 KGHSH and CDR2 LQKENI. The CDR3 contains 16 residues. Here the CDR3 reads CASSPPTAGMNTEAFF. Looking up the rest from reference TRBV18 and TRBJ1-1 gives the full variable domain: NAGVMQNPRHLVRRRGQEARLRCSPMKGHSHVYWYRQLPEEGLKFMVYLQKENIIDESGMPKERFSAEFPKEGPSILRIQQVVRGDSAAYFCASSPPTAGMNTEAFFGQGTRLTVV.

The chain is built from TRBV5-1 and TRBJ2-1; TCRdb names TRBD2, which stays unverified in the absence of DNA. The CDR3 is made up of 14 amino acids. Looked up from germline, CDR1 is SGHRS and CDR2 is YFSETQ. CDR3 loop: CASSWGLAINEQFF.

The rearrangement joins TRBV11-3 to TRBJ2-1. The CDR3 length is 16 residues. Germline CDR1 SGHNT, CDR2 YENEEA. The CDR3 loop is CASSLRSGVGHNEQFF. Full variable domain (remainder filled in from reference TRBV11-3 and TRBJ2-1): EAGVVQSPRYKIIEKKQPVAFWCNPISGHNTLYWYLQNLGQGPELLIRYENEEAVDDSQLPKDRFSAERLKGVDSTLKIQPAELGDSAVYLCASSLRSGVGHNEQFFGPGTRLTVL.

The CDR3 reads CASSRGTGGVDTQYF. The rearrangement uses TRBV5-1 and TRBJ2-3; TCRdb lists TRBD1, though no DNA is available to test this call. The CDR3 has 15 amino acids. Germline V lookup: CDR1 SGHRS, CDR2 YFSETQ.

The chain combines TRBV5-1 with TRBJ2-4; TCRdb names TRBD1, which stays unverified in the absence of DNA. The CDR3 spans 14 residues. Germline assignment: CDR1 SGHRS and CDR2 YFSETQ. The CDR3 loop is CASSLDGTPNIQYF.

The chain uses TRBV3-1 and TRBJ2-5; TCRdb's D call, TRBD2, is unchecked because there is no DNA. This CDR3 has 15 residues. Germline CDR1 LGHDT, CDR2 YNNKEL (reference sequence). CDR3 sequence: CASSQGVSGEETQYF.

This chain links TRBV7-9 with TRBJ2-3. Germline V CDR1 and CDR2: SEHNR, FQNEAQ (reference sequence). The CDR3 extends over 17 amino acids. The CDR3 protein is CASSLGELSQSTDTQYF. Combining the CDR3 with reference TRBV7-9 and TRBJ2-3 gives the whole variable domain DTGVSQNPRHKITKRGQNVTFRCDPISEHNRLYWYRQTLGQGPEFLTYFQNEAQLEKSRLLSDRFSAERPKGSFSTLEIQRTEQGDSAMYLCASSLGELSQSTDTQYFGPGTRLTVL.

The V gene is TRBV6-5, the J gene TRBJ2-3; TCRdb calls TRBD2, which cannot be checked without DNA. The CDR3 runs 14 residues. Per the germline V gene, CDR1 is MNHEY and CDR2 is SVGAGI. Here the CDR3 reads CASKSGMAGDTQYF.

The V gene is TRBV2, the J gene TRBJ2-5; TCRdb gives TRBD2 as the D gene, but with no DNA this cannot be confirmed. CDR3 length equals 12 residues. Germline V CDR1 and CDR2: SNHLY, FYNNEI. The CDR3 loop is CASSGSQETQYF.

This chain links TRBV30 with TRBJ1-1. The CDR3 runs to 15 residues. Per the germline V gene, CDR1 is GTSNPN and CDR2 is SVGIG (reference sequence). The CDR3 sequence: CAWSVHVGMNTEAFF.

The chain couples TRBV5-1 to TRBJ2-1; TCRdb picks TRBD2, but there is no DNA to check that call. The CDR3 loop spans 14 amino acids. Per germline, CDR1 SGHRS and CDR2 YFSETQ. CDR3 loop: CASSWTSGYSEQFF.

V and J are TRBV7-9 and TRBJ2-7; TCRdb picks TRBD1, but there is no DNA to check that call. This CDR3 comprises 15 residues. CDR1 is SEHNR, CDR2 FQNEAQ, per germline (reference sequence). The CDR3 sequence is CASSAGSRVSYEQYF.

V usage is TRBV18 and J usage is TRBJ1-6. The CDR3 spans 13 residues. Looked up from germline, CDR1 is KGHSH and CDR2 is LQKENI. The CDR3 sequence: CASSQGFNSPLHF.

The rearrangement joins TRBV20-1 to TRBJ2-1; TCRdb proposes TRBD2, but this gene call is untestable without DNA. Germline V gene data show CDR1 as DFQATT and CDR2 as SNEGSKA (reference sequence). This CDR3 comprises 13 residues. CDR3 sequence reads: CSARRPLTSEQFF.

The chain combines TRBV12-3 or TRBV12-4 with TRBJ2-7; TCRdb names TRBD2, which stays unverified in the absence of DNA. The CDR3 is 18 residues long. CDR3 sequence: CASSTSSLAGETLYEQYF.

The chain has TRBV29-1 and TRBJ2-3; the D gene TCRdb calls, TRBD1, cannot be checked with no DNA. Germline loops: CDR1 SQVTM, CDR2 ANQGSEA. This CDR3 comprises 12 residues. The CDR3 loop reads CSVWTGADTQYF.

This chain connects TRBV30 to TRBJ1-1. This CDR3 has 12 residues. CDR1 GTSNPN and CDR2 SVGIG come from the germline V gene (reference sequence). The CDR3 spells CACWRGSAEAFF.

The chain recombines TRBV29-1 with TRBJ1-1; lacking DNA, the TRBD1 call made by TCRdb goes unchecked. This CDR3 spans 14 amino acids. CDR1 is SQVTM and CDR2 is ANQGSEA in the germline V gene. This chain's CDR3 is CSVEEPGQYTEAFF. Full variable domain (missing parts from reference TRBV29-1 and TRBJ1-1): SAVISQKPSRDICQRGTSLTIQCQVDSQVTMMFWYRQQPGQSLTLIATANQGSEATYESGFVIDKFPISRPNLTFSTLTVSNMSPEDSSIYLCSVEEPGQYTEAFFGQGTRLTVV.

This chain connects TRBV7-7 to TRBJ2-1; TCRdb picks TRBD2, but there is no DNA to check that call. Germline V gene sequence: CDR1 SSHAT, CDR2 FNYEAQ (reference sequence). The CDR3 is 14 residues long. The CDR3 here is CASSLSVVSGTQFF.

This chain uses TRBV7-8 with TRBJ2-3; TCRdb outputs TRBD2, but without DNA this stays unchecked. CDR1 and CDR2 (germline): SGHVS, FQNEAQ. CDR3 size: 17 residues. The CDR3 loop reads CASSLEPGLGGTDTQYF.

V gene TRBV7-9 combines with J gene TRBJ2-1. CDR1 and CDR2 (germline): SEHNR, FQNEAQ (reference sequence). CDR3 length: 13 amino acids. The chain's CDR3 is CASSFQELDEQFF.

The chain links TRBV27 to TRBJ2-1; TCRdb reports TRBD1, a call that lacks DNA to check it against. CDR1 MNHEY and CDR2 SMNVEV come from the germline V gene (reference sequence). The CDR3 runs to 15 residues. The CDR3 sequence is CASSRNRGLYNEQFF.

This chain links TRBV12-3 or TRBV12-4 with TRBJ1-5; TCRdb names TRBD1, which stays unverified in the absence of DNA. The CDR3 is 14 residues long. The CDR3 protein is CASSLESEGKPQHF.

The chain uses TRBV5-1 and TRBJ2-3. The CDR3 spans 15 residues. From germline, CDR1 is SGHRS and CDR2 YFSETQ. CDR3 in amino acids: CASSLATGSTDTQYF.

The gene calls are TRBV6-5 and TRBJ2-7. The CDR3 length is 12 residues. The germline gives CDR1 MNHEY, CDR2 SVGAGI. The CDR3 is CASRSYRAEQYF.

The V and J genes are TRBV4-1 and TRBJ2-3; as DNA is missing, the TRBD2 call by TCRdb cannot be tested. Germline loops: CDR1 MGHRA, CDR2 YSYEKL. The CDR3 consists of 17 residues. The CDR3 protein is CASSQEVRRAPTDTQYF.